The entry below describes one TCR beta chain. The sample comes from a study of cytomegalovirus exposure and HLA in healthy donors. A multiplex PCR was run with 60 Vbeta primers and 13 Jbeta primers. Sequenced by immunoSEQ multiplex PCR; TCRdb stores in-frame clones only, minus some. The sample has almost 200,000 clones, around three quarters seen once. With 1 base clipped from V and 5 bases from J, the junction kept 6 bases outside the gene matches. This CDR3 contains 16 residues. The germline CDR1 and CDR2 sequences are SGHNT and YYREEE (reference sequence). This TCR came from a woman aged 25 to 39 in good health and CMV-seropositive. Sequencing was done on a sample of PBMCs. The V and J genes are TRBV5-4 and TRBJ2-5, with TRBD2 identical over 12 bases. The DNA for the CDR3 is TGTGCCAGCAGCTTGCCTAGCGGGGGGGCTTTTGAGACCCAGTACTTC. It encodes CASSLPSGGAFETQYF.